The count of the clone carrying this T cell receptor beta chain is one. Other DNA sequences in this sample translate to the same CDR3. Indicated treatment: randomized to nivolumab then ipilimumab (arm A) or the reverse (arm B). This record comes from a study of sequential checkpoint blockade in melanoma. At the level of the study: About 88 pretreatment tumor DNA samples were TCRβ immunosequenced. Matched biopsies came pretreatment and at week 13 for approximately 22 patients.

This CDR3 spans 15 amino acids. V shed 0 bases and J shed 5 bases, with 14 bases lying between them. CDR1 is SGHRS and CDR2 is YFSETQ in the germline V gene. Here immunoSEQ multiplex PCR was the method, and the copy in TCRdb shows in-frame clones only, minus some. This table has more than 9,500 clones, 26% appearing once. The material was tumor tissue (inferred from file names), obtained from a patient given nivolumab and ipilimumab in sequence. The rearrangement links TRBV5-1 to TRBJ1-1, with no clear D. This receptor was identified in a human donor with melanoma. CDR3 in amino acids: CASSLEGQALTEAFF. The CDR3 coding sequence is TGCGCCAGCAGCTTGGAAGGTCAGGCGTTGACTGAAGCTTTCTTT.